This entry is about one T cell receptor beta chain. This entry belongs to a study of blood T cell repertoires in COVID-19. Method: immunoSEQ multiplex PCR; TCRdb's copy keeps in-frame clones and lacks some. The table shows around 71,000 clones, with under 80% occurring only once. Germline V lookup: CDR1 SGHVS, CDR2 FQNEAQ. The CDR3 loop spans 15 amino acids. J was trimmed by 3 bases and V by 5 bases; bases with no gene match: 9. This TCR was recovered from a woman aged 80 or older with active or convalescent COVID-19. Sequences were obtained from peripheral blood. The gene calls are TRBV7-8 and TRBJ2-5, with 7 bases fitting TRBD1. The CDR3: CASSDQGQLKETQYF. In DNA, the CDR3 is TGTGCCAGCAGCGATCAGGGACAGTTGAAAGAGACCCAGTACTTC.